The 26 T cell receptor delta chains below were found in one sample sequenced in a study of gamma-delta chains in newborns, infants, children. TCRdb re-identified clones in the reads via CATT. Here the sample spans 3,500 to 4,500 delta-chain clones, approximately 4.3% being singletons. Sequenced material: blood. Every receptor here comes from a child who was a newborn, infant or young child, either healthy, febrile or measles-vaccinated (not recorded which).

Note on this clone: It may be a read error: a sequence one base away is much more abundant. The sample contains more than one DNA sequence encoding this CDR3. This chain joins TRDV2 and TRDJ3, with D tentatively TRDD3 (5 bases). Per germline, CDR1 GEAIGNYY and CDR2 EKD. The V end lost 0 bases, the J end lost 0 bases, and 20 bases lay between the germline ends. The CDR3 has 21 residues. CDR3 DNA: TGTGCCTGTGACACCGTTCTGGGAGATCCCTCCAGCTCCTGGGACACCCGACAGATGTTTTTC. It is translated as CACDTVLGDPSSSWDTRQMFF.

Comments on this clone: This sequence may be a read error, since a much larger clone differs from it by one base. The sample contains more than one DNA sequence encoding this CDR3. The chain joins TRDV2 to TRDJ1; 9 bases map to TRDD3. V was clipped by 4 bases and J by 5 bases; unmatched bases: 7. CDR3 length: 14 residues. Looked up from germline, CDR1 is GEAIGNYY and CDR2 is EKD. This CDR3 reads CACEHMGDRDKLIF. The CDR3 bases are TGTGCCTGTGAACATATGGGGGATAGGGATAAACTCATCTTT.

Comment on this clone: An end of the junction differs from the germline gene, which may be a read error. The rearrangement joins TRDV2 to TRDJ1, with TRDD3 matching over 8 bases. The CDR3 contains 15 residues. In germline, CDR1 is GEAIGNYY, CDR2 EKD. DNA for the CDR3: TGTGCCCGTGACCCCTGGGGGACTGACACCGATAAACTCATCTTT. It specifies CARDPWGTDTDKLIF.

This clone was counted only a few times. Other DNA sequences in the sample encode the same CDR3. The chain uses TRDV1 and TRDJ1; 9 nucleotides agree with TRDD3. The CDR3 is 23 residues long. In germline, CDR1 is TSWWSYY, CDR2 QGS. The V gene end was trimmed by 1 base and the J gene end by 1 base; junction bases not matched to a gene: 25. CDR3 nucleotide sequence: TGTGCTCTTGGGGAACAAGGGTTGATTCCCGGTACTGGGGATACGAGACCCACCGATAAACTCATCTTT. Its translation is CALGEQGLIPGTGDTRPTDKLIF.

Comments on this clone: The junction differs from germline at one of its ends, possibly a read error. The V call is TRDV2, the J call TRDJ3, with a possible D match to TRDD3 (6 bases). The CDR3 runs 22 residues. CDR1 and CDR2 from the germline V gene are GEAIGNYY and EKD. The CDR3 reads CARDTILEDTRAHSWDTRQMFF. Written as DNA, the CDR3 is TGTGCCCGTGACACGATACTGGAGGATACCCGGGCTCACTCCTGGGACACCCGACAGATGTTTTTC.

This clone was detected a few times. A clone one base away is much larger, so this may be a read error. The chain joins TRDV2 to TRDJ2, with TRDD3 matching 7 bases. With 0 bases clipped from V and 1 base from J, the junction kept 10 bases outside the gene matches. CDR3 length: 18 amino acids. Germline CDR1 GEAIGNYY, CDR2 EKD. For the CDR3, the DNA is TGTGCCTGTGACACCGTACAGGGGGATCCTCTTTTGACAGCACAACTCTTCTTT. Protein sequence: CACDTVQGDPLLTAQLFF.

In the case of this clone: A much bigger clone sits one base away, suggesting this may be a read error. CDR3 DNA: TGTGCCTGTGACCCAGTCCCCCTTACTAGGGGATCAAGTGCCGATAAACTCATCTTT. This sequence encodes CACDPVPLTRGSSADKLIF. The V and J genes are TRDV2 and TRDJ1, with D tentatively TRDD3 (6 bases). The V end was cut by 3 bases, the J end by 3 bases, with 28 bases between. The CDR3 sequence is 19 residues long. CDR1 is GEAIGNYY and CDR2 is EKD in the germline V gene.

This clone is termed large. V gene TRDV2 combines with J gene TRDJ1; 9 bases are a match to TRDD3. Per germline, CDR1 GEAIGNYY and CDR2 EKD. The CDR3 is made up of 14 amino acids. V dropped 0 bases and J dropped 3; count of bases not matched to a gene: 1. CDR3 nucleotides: TGTGCCTGTGACACCCTGGGGGATTCCGATAAACTCATCTTT. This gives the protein CACDTLGDSDKLIF.

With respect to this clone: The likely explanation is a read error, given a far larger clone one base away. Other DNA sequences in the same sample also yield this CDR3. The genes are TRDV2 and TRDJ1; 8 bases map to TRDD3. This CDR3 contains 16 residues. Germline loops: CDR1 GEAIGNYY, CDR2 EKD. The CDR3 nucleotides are TGCGCCTGTGACATACTGGGGGGAACCACCATCGATAAACTCATCTTT. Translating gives CACDILGGTTIDKLIF.

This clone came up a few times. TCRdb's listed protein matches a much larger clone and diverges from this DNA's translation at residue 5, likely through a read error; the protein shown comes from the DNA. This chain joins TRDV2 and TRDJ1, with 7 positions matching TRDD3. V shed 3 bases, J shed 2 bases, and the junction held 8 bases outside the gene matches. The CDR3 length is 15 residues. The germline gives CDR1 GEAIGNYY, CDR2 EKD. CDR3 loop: CACDELGPRTDKLIF. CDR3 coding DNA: TGTGCCTGTGACGAACTGGGGCCTAGGACCGATAAACTCATCTTT.

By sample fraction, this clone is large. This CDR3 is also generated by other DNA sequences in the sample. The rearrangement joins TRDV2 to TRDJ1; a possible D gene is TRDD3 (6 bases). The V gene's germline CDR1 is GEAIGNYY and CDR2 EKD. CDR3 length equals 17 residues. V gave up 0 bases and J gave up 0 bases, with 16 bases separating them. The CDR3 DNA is TGTGCCTGTGACACCGTTTTGGGGGGGGGTAACACCGATAAACTCATCTTT. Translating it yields CACDTVLGGGNTDKLIF.

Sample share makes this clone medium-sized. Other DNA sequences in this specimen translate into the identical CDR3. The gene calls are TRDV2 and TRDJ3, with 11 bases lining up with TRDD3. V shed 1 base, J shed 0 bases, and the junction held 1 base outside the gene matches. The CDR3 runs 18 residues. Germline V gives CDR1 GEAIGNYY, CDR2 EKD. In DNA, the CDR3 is TGTGCCTGTGACACACTGGGGGATAGCTCCTGGGACACCCGACAGATGTTTTTC. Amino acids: CACDTLGDSSWDTRQMFF.

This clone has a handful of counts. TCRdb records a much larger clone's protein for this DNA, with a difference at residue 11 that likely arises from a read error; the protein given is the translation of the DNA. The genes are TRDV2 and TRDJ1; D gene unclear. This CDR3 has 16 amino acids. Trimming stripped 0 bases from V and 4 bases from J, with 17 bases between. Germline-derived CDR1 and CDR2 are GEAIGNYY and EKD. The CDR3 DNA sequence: TGTGCCTGTGACACCCTAATACCCCTGTACATCGATAAACTCATCTTT. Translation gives CACDTLIPLYIDKLIF.

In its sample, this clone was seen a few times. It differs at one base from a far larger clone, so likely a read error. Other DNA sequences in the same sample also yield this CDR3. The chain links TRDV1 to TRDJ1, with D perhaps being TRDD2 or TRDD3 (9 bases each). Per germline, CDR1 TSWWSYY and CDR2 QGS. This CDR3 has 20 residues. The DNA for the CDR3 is TGTGCTCTTGGGGAACTGGGCCTTCCTACACTTTACTGGGGGACCTGTAAACTAATCTTT. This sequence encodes CALGELGLPTLYWGTCKLIF.

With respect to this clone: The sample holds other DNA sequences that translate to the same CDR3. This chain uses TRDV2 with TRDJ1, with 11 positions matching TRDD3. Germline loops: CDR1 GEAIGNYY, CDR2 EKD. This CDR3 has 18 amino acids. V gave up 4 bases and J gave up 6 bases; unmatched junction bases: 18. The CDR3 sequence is CACDPLGDRGGLRNKLIF. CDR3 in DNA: TGTGCCTGTGATCCACTGGGGGATAGAGGAGGATTGAGGAATAAACTCATCTTT.

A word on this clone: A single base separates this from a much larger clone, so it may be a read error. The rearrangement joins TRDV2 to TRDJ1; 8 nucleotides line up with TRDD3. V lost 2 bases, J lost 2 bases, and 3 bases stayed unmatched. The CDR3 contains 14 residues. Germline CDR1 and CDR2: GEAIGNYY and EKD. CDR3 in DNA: TGTGCCTGTGACAAACTGGGGGCTACCGATAAACTCATCTTT. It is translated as CACDKLGATDKLIF.

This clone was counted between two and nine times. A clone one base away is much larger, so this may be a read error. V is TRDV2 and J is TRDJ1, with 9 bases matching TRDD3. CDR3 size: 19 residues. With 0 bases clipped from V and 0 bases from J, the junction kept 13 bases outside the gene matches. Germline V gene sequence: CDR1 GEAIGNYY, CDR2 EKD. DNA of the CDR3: TGTGCCTGTGACACCATTTGGGGATACGAGACCTTGTACACCGATAAACTCATCTTT. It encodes CACDTIWGYETLYTDKLIF.

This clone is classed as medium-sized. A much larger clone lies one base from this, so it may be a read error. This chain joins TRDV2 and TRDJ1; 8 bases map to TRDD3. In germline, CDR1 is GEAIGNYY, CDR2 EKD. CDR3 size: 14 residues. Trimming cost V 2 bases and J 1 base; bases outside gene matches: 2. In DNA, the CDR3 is TGTGCCTGTGACATACTGGGGGTCACCGATAAACTCATCTTT. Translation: CACDILGVTDKLIF.

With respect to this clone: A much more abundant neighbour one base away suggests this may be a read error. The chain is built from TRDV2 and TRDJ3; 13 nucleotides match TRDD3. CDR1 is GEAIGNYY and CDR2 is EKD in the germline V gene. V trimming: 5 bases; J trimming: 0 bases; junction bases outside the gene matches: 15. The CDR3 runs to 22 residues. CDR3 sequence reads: CACVTDLLGDTRGSWDTRQMFF. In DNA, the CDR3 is TGTGCCTGTGTCACGGATCTACTGGGGGATACGCGAGGCTCCTGGGACACCCGACAGATGTTTTTC.

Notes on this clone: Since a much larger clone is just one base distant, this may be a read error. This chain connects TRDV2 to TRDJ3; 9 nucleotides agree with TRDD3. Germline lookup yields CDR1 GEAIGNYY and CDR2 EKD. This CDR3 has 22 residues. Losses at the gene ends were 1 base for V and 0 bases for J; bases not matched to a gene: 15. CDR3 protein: CACDTLDANWGRSSWDTRQMFF. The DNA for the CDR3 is TGTGCCTGTGACACTTTGGATGCAAACTGGGGGAGAAGCTCCTGGGACACCCGACAGATGTTTTTC.

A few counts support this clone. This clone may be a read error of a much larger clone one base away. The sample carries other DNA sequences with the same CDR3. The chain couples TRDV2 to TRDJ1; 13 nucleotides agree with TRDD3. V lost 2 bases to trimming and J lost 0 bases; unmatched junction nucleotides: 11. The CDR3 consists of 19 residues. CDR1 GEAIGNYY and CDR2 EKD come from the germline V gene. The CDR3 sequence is CACDNVLGDTSVHTDKLIF. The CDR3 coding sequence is TGTGCCTGTGACAACGTACTGGGGGATACGTCGGTTCACACCGATAAACTCATCTTT.

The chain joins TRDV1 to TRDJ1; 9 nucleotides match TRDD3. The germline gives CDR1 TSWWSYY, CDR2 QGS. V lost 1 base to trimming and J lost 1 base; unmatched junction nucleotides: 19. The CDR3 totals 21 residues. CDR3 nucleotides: TGTGCTCTTGGGGAACACCCTACCAGTAAGGGTCCGGGGGATACCACCGATAAACTCATCTTT. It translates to CALGEHPTSKGPGDTTDKLIF.

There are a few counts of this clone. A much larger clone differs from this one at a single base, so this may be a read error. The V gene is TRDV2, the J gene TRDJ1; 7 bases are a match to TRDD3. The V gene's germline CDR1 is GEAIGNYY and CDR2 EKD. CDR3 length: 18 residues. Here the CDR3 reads CACDPILGSNHYTDILIF. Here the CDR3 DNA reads TGTGCCTGTGACCCGATACTGGGGTCGAACCATTACACCGATATACTCATCTTT.

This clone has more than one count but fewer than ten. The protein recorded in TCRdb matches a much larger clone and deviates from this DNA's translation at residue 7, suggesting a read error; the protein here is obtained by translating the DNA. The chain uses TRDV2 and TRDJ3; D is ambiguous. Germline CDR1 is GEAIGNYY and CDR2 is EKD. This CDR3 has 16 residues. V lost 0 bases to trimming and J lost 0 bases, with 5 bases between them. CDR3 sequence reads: CACDTVDSWDTRQMFF. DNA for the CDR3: TGTGCCTGTGACACCGTCGACTCCTGGGACACCCGACAGATGTTTTTC.

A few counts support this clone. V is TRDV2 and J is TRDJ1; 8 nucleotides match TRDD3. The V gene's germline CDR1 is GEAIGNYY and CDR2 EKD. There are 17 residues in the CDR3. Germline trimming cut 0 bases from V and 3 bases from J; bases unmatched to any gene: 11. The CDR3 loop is CACDTLLRDTSSDKLIF. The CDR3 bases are TGTGCCTGTGACACCCTTTTGAGGGATACGTCTTCCGATAAACTCATCTTT.

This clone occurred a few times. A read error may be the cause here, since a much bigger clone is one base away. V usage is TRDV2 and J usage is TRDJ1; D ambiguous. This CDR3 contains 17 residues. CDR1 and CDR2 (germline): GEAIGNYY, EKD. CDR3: CACVTVRGSGYTDKLIF. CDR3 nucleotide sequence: TGTGCCTGTGTCACCGTAAGAGGATCGGGGTACACCGATAAACTCATCTTT.